What follows is one TCR beta chain and its context. Its antigen is not identified. V lost 0 bases to trimming and J lost 10 bases, with 23 bases between them. The CDR3 has 17 residues. Germline CDR1 reads SGHRS; CDR2 reads YFSETQ. Combining a sample-barcoded 5' primer with a J-beta primer mix, a second PCR ran for roughly 7 to 11 cycles. TCRdb recomputed calls from the 5' RACE reads with MiXCR, one row per CDR3 protein. This sample carries hundreds of thousands of distinct CDR3 sequences, 49% of them seen once, and the ten largest clones take roughly 34%. The data are from a study of blood T cells in healthy people across ages. Findings and caveats of the study: Possibly confounding the expanded clonotype changes was the fact that donor CMV status was unknown.

Ranging in age from about 6 to 100, the donors were healthy Caucasian individuals from Russia. Sequencing was performed on blood. This sequence joins TRBV5-1 and TRBJ2-1; the D call may be TRBD1 or TRBD2 (5 bases each). The source of this sequence is a woman between 55 and 75 years old in good health. The DNA for the CDR3 is TGCGCCAGCAGCTTGGTGGGGGACCCCGACCTGCTAGGAGAGCAGTTCTTC. It codes for CASSLVGDPDLLGEQFF. The complete variable domain, with remaining parts taken from reference TRBV5-1 and TRBJ2-1, reads KAGVTQTPRYLIKTRGQQVTLSCSPISGHRSVSWYQQTPGQGLQFLFEYFSETQRNKGNFPGRFSGRQFSNSRSEMNVSTLELGDSALYLCASSLVGDPDLLGEQFFGPGTRLTVL.